The next 20 T cell receptor beta chains were all read from a single sample in a study of beta chain features in type 1 diabetes. Sequenced material consisted of expressed TCRB transcripts (all of the isolated RNA was reverse transcribed). The method was immunoSEQ multiplex PCR; TCRdb's version includes in-frame clones alone and lacks a portion of them. This sample has about 270,000 clones, with approximately 14% found just once. Sequencing input: naive CD4+ T cells from blood. The receptors here all came from a woman between 40 and 50 years old in good health.

Comment on this clone: The junction does not match germline at one end; this may be a read error. The V call is TRBV5-1, the J call TRBJ1-2; D is ambiguous. The germline gives CDR1 SGHRS, CDR2 YFSETQ. CDR3 length: 12 residues. CDR3 sequence: CVSSTGEYGYTF. DNA of the CDR3: TGCGTCAGCAGCACCGGGGAGTATGGCTACACCTTC.

This clone was detected a few times. The CDR3 region has the DNA TGTGCCAGCACCCCCCTCTCTGGGGCCAACGTCCTGACTTTC. This encodes CASTPLSGANVLTF. V and J are TRBV6-1 and TRBJ2-6; D gene ambiguous. This CDR3 spans 14 amino acids. The germline V and J ends were trimmed by 7 bases and 0 bases, with 7 bases remaining between them. The germline CDR1 and CDR2 sequences are MNHNS and SASEGT.

Ten or more counts support this clone. V is TRBV7-2 and J is TRBJ1-6; D is undetermined. The V end lost 2 bases, the J end lost 10 bases, and 6 bases lay between the germline ends. From germline, CDR1 is SGHTA and CDR2 FQGNSA. The CDR3 runs 12 residues. In nucleotides, the CDR3 is TGTGCCAGCAGCTTAAACGGGTCACCCCTCCACTTT. Encoded protein: CASSLNGSPLHF. Based on the CDR3 plus reference TRBV7-2 and TRBJ1-6, the full variable domain is GAGVSQSPSNKVTEKGKDVELRCDPISGHTALYWYRQSLGQGLEFLIYFQGNSAPDKSGLPSDRFSAERTGGSVSTLTIQRTQQEDSAVYLCASSLNGSPLHFGNGTRLTVT.

The table lists this clone with a few counts. This chain links TRBV7-9 with TRBJ1-2; 9 nucleotides align to TRBD1. Trimming cost V 4 bases and J 8 bases; bases outside gene matches: 5. This CDR3 has 13 residues. Germline CDR1 is SEHNR and CDR2 is FQNEAQ (reference sequence). The CDR3 sequence is CASSSDRGEGYTF. Here the CDR3 DNA reads TGTGCCAGCAGCTCCGACAGGGGGGAAGGCTACACCTTC.

This clone was detected only a few times. The gene calls are TRBV7-9 and TRBJ2-5; perhaps TRBD2 as D (6 bases). Trimming pared 7 bases from V and 4 bases from J, leaving 13 bases between. The CDR3 contains 13 residues. From germline, CDR1 is SEHNR and CDR2 FQNEAQ (reference sequence). CDR3 loop: CASTTSGVETQYF. The CDR3 DNA reads TGTGCCAGCACCACCTCGGGGGTAGAGACCCAGTACTTC.

This clone was seen a handful of times. The V gene is TRBV11-2, the J gene TRBJ2-4; 10 bases agree with TRBD2. CDR3 length equals 17 residues. Germline assignment: CDR1 SGHAT and CDR2 FQNNGV. The V segment lost 1 base and the J segment 6 bases; nucleotides outside the gene matches: 9. CDR3 amino acids: CASSLVPSGGGRNIQYF. The CDR3 DNA reads TGTGCCAGCAGCTTAGTTCCCAGCGGGGGGGGTAGAAACATTCAGTACTTC.

In DNA form, the CDR3 reads TGTGCCAGCTCACCCCGTCGTGAGCTCACTGAAGCTTTCTTT. Translation: CASSPRRELTEAFF. V gene TRBV18 combines with J gene TRBJ1-1, with unresolved D. V lost 3 bases and J lost 4, with 12 bases in between. The CDR3 sequence is 14 residues long. Germline V gene data show CDR1 as KGHSH and CDR2 as LQKENI. The full variable domain, completed using reference TRBV18 and TRBJ1-1, is NAGVMQNPRHLVRRRGQEARLRCSPMKGHSHVYWYRQLPEEGLKFMVYLQKENIIDESGMPKERFSAEFPKEGPSILRIQQVVRGDSAAYFCASSPRRELTEAFFGQGTRLTVV.

The gene calls are TRBV27 and TRBJ1-2; the D gene is possibly TRBD1 (6 bases). This CDR3 spans 15 amino acids. Germline CDR1 and CDR2: MNHEY and SMNVEV (reference sequence). The V and J ends lost 2 bases and 6 bases respectively, with 16 bases between them. The CDR3 loop is CASSLRTDPGDGYTF. CDR3 nucleotide sequence: TGTGCCAGCAGTTTACGGACAGACCCCGGCGATGGCTACACCTTC.

This clone was picked up a small number of times. This CDR3 is missing its conserved last phenylalanine or tryptophan, likely due to a read error. The DNA is left out, because the CDR3 cannot be placed on it with certainty; the CDR3 is given as TCRdb lists it. This rearrangement joins TRBV5-1 to TRBJ2-7; the D call in the table, TRBD2, was not verified against the DNA. CDR1 is SGHRS and CDR2 is YFSETQ in the germline V gene. The CDR3 length is 13 residues, termini included. CDR3 in amino acids: CASSTGTSGAPIL.

This clone was detected a few times. The chain couples TRBV7-2 to TRBJ2-1; unclear D gene. Germline assignment: CDR1 SGHTA and CDR2 FQGNSA. The CDR3 extends over 15 amino acids. Between the trimmed V and J ends, which lost 7 bases and 0 bases, there was a span of 13 bases. CDR3: CASTREASSYNEQFF. As DNA, the CDR3 is TGTGCCAGCACCCGTGAGGCGAGCTCCTACAATGAGCAGTTCTTC.

With regard to this clone: The conserved phenylalanine or tryptophan normally closing the CDR3 is absent here, so this likely arose from a read error. CDR3 amino acids: CASSPRMGLAGGYEQYL. CDR3 bases: TGTGCCAGCAGCCCGAGGATGGGACTAGCGGGGGGCTACGAGCAGTACCTC. This sequence joins TRBV5-4 and TRBJ2-7; TRBD2 aligns across 15 bases. Germline CDR1 is SGHNT and CDR2 is YYREEE (reference sequence). The CDR3 loop spans 17 amino acids. J gave up 3 bases and V 4 bases, and 8 bases lay outside the gene matches.

The genes are TRBV7-9 and TRBJ2-4, with D maybe TRBD1 (5 bases). Germline lookup yields CDR1 SEHNR and CDR2 FQNEAQ (reference sequence). V was shortened by 2 bases and J by 6 bases, with 8 bases between the two germline ends. CDR3 length: 13 amino acids. The CDR3 loop is CASSLQGINIQYF. Here the CDR3 DNA reads TGTGCCAGCAGCTTACAGGGTATAAACATTCAGTACTTC.

CDR3 region: CASSLDGGRWTEAFF. CDR3 nucleotide sequence: TGTGCCAGCAGCTTAGACGGGGGGCGATGGACTGAAGCTTTCTTT. The chain is built from TRBV11-2 and TRBJ1-1; TRBD1 is a possible D gene (6 bases). The CDR3 covers 15 residues. CDR1 is SGHAT and CDR2 is FQNNGV in the germline V gene. V dropped 0 bases and J dropped 5 bases, with 13 bases sitting between them. The full variable domain, completed using reference TRBV11-2 and TRBJ1-1, is EAGVAQSPRYKIIEKRQSVAFWCNPISGHATLYWYQQILGQGPKLLIQFQNNGVVDDSQLPKDRFSAERLKGVDSTLKIQPAKLEDSAVYLCASSLDGGRWTEAFFGQGTRLTVV.

This clone was seen only a few times. The genes are TRBV5-6 and TRBJ2-7, with TRBD2 matching over 7 bases. Germline loops: CDR1 SGHDT, CDR2 YYEEEE. The CDR3 contains 15 residues. J lost 2 bases, V lost 2 bases, and 7 bases had no gene match. The CDR3 sequence: CASSFGRLAAYEQYF. In DNA form, the CDR3 reads TGTGCCAGCAGCTTTGGTAGACTAGCCGCCTACGAGCAGTACTTC.

The gene calls are TRBV19 and TRBJ2-2; D may be TRBD1 (5 bases). The CDR3 runs 13 residues. Looked up from germline, CDR1 is LNHDA and CDR2 is SQIVND (reference sequence). V gave up 10 bases and J gave up 5 bases, with 14 bases separating them. As DNA, the CDR3 is TGTGCCACCCAGGGCAGTAGGACCGGGGAGCTGTTTTTT. Its translation: CATQGSRTGELFF.

The sample holds a few counts of this clone. The chain couples TRBV9 to TRBJ2-1, with 11 bases lining up with TRBD1. Germline V gene data show CDR1 as SGDLS and CDR2 as YYNGEE. V shed 3 bases, J shed 9 bases, and the junction held 8 bases outside the gene matches. The CDR3 covers 15 residues. This CDR3 reads CASSARRTGGSEQFF. CDR3 DNA: TGTGCCAGCAGCGCTAGAAGGACAGGGGGCTCTGAGCAGTTCTTC.

The chain combines TRBV27 with TRBJ2-1, with D perhaps matching TRBD2 (5 bases). The CDR3 extends over 13 amino acids. The germline V and J ends were trimmed by 6 bases and 4 bases, with 10 bases remaining between them. CDR1 is MNHEY, CDR2 SMNVEV, per germline (reference sequence). The CDR3 is CASRGLAYNEQFF. CDR3 DNA: TGTGCCAGCAGAGGACTCGCTTACAATGAGCAGTTCTTC.

The table lists this clone with a few counts. Within the sample, other DNA sequences also encode this same CDR3. The chain employs TRBV27 and TRBJ2-7; D perhaps matches TRBD1 (6 bases). V lost 3 bases and J 4 bases, leaving 7 bases between the germline ends. The V gene's germline CDR1 is MNHEY and CDR2 SMNVEV (reference sequence). The CDR3 has 12 residues. CDR3 DNA: TGTGCCAGCAGTTTTAGGGGGTACGAGCAGTACTTC. Amino acid sequence: CASSFRGYEQYF.

The J gene is TRBJ2-2, the V gene TRBV5-1; D is unclear. This CDR3 is 12 amino acids long. CDR1 and CDR2 (germline): SGHRS, YFSETQ. V lost 6 bases, J lost 1 base, and 4 bases lay in between. CDR3 residues: CASTGNTGELFF. The CDR3, as DNA: TGCGCCAGCACAGGGAACACCGGGGAGCTGTTTTTT.

This clone was observed a few times. This chain links TRBV7-9 with TRBJ2-5; D possibly corresponds to TRBD2 (6 bases). Trimming stripped 4 bases from V and 5 bases from J, with 17 bases between. The CDR3 has 15 residues. CDR1 is SEHNR and CDR2 is FQNEAQ in the germline V gene (reference sequence). The CDR3 is CASSSGTRGRETQYF. CDR3 coding DNA: TGTGCCAGCAGCTCAGGGACTCGAGGGCGGGAGACCCAGTACTTC.